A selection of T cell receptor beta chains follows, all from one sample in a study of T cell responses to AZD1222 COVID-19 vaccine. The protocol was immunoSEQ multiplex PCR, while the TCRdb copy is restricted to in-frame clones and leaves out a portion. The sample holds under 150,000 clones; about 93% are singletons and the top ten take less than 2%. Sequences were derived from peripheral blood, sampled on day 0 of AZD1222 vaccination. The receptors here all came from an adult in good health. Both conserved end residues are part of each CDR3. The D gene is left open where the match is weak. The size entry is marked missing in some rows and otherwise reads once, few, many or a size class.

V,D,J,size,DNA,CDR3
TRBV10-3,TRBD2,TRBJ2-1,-,TGTGCCATCAGTGGGACCGCTAGCGGACTGAATCAGCAGTTCTTC,CAISGTASGLNQQFF
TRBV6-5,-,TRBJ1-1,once,TGTGCCGCCGGGCGTATGAACACTGAAGCTTTCTTT,CAAGRMNTEAFF
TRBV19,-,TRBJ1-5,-,TGTGCCAGTAGTATGCGGCGGGGGCCAAGCAATCAGCCCCAGCATTTT,CASSMRRGPSNQPQHF
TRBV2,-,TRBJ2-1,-,TGTGCCAGCAGTGAGGGGCACAATGAGCAGTTCTTC,CASSEGHNEQFF
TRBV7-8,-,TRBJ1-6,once,TGTGCCAGCAAGGGGGAGGGAAATTCACCCCTCCACTTT,CASKGEGNSPLHF
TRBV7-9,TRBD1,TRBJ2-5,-,TGTGCCAGCAGCTCCGGGACAGGGAGCGAGACCCAGTACTTC,CASSSGTGSETQYF
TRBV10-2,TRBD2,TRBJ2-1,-,TGCGCCAGCAGTGAGAAAGGTAGCGGGGGTGAGCAGTTCTTC,CASSEKGSGGEQFF
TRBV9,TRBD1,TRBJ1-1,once,TGTGCCAGCACAAGGTCGGGAAGGGTGGAAGAGGGGGCAGCTTTCTTT,CASTRSGRVEEGAAFF
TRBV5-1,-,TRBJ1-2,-,TGCGCCAGCAGCTCTGGCTATGGGGGCTACACCTTC,CASSSGYGGYTF
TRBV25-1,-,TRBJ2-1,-,TGTGCCAGCAGAAACAGGGGAGGCTCCTACAATGAGCAGTTCTTC,CASRNRGGSYNEQFF
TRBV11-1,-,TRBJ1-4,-,TGTGCCAGCAGCCAAAGGGGTGAAAAACTGTTTTTT,CASSQRGEKLFF
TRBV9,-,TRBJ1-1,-,TGTGCCAGCAGCGTAGGAGGGCAGACTGAAGCTTTCTTT,CASSVGGQTEAFF
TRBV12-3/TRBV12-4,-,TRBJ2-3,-,TGTGCCAGCAGTTGGAGCACAGATACGCAGTATTTT,CASSWSTDTQYF